This T cell receptor (beta chain) was recorded in a study of T cells after posttransplantation cyclophosphamide. Study-level findings and limits: Recipient CMV seropositivity and CMV reactivation strongly tracked TRB clonality.

This clone was detected ten times or more. Its antigen is unknown. Assay: immunoSEQ multiplex PCR; the TCRdb copy retains only in-frame clones and omits some. The sample contains about 36,000 clones, none occurring once; approximately 1.2% lies in the top ten. The CDR3 is made up of 14 amino acids. The V and J ends lost 3 bases and 7 bases respectively, with 16 bases between them. From germline, CDR1 is WNHNN and CDR2 SYGVQD (reference sequence). Sequencing input: PBMCs. The rearrangement uses TRBV10-1 and TRBJ2-7; D may be TRBD2 (6 bases). The sequence was collected from a girl between 10 and 17 years old in good health, CMV-negative, and a related stem cell transplant donor. The CDR3 region has the DNA TGCGCCAGCAGTGAACCGGGACTTTCGGGGGAGCAGTACTTC. Amino acid sequence: CASSEPGLSGEQYF.